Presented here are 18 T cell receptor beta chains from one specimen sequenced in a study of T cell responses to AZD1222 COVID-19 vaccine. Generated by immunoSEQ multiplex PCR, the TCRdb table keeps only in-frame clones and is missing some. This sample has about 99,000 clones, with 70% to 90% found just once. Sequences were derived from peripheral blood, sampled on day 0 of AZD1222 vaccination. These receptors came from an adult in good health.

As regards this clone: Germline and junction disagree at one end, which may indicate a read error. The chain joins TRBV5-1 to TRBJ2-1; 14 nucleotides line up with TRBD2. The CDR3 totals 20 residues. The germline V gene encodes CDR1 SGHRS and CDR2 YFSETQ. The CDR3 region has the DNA TGTGCCAGCAGCCCCCAGGGACTAGCGGGAGTGAGGGTGTTGCACAATGAGCAGTTCTTC. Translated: CASSPQGLAGVRVLHNEQFF.

The CDR3 loop reads CASSQSWMGSSYNSPLHF. CDR3 bases: TGCGCCAGCAGCCAAAGCTGGATGGGGAGCTCCTATAATTCACCCCTCCACTTT. This sequence joins TRBV4-1 and TRBJ1-6; D is ambiguous. Germline assignment: CDR1 MGHRA and CDR2 YSYEKL. V was trimmed by 2 bases and J by 0 bases, leaving 14 bases between them. The CDR3 is 18 amino acids.

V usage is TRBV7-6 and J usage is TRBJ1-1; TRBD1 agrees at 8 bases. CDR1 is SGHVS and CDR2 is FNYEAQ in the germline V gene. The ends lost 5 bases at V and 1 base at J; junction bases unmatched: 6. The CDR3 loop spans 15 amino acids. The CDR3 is CASSPGTGENTEAFF. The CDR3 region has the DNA TGTGCCAGCAGCCCAGGGACAGGCGAGAACACTGAAGCTTTCTTT.

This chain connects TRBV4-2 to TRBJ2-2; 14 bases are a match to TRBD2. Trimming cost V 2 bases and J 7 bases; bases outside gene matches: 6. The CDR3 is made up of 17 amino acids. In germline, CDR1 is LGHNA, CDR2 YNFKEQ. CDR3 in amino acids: CASSQLTSGRAVGELFF. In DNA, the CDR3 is TGTGCCAGCAGCCAATTGACTAGCGGGAGGGCCGTCGGGGAGCTGTTTTTT.

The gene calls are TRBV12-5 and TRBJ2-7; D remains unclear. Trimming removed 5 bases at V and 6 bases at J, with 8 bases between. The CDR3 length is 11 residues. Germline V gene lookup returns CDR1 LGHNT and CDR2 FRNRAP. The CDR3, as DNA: TGTGCTAGTGGTACCAACTTCGAGCAGTACTTC. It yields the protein CASGTNFEQYF.

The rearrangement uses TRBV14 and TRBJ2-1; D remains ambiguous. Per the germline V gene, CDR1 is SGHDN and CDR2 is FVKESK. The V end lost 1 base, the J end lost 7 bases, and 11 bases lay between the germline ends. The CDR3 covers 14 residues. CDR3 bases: TGTGCCAGCAGCCAAGGCTACGGACCTAATGAGCAGTTCTTC. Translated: CASSQGYGPNEQFF.

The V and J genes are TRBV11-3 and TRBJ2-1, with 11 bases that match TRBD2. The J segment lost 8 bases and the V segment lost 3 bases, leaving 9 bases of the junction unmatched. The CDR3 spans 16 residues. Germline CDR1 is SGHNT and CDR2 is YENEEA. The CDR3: CASSLTLAGGPDEQFF. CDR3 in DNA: TGTGCCAGCAGCTTGACCTTAGCGGGAGGGCCCGATGAGCAGTTCTTC.

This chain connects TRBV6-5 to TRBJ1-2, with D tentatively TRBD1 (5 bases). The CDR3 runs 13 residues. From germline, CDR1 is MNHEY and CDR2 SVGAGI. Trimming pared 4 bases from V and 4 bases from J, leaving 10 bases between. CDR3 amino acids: CASSSSQGYGYTF. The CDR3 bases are TGTGCCAGCAGTTCGTCCCAGGGCTATGGCTACACCTTC.

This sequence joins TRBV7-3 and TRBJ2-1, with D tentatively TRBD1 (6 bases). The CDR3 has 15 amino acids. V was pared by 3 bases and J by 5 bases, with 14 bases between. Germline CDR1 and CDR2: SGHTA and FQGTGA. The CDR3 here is CASSFTGYLHNEQFF. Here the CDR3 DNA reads TGTGCCAGCAGCTTCACAGGGTATCTCCACAATGAGCAGTTCTTC. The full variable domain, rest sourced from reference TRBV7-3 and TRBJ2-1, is GAGVSQTPSNKVTEKGKYVELRCDPISGHTALYWYRQSLGQGPEFLIYFQGTGAADDSGLPNDRFFAVRPEGSVSTLKIQRTERGDSAVYLCASSFTGYLHNEQFFGPGTRLTVL.

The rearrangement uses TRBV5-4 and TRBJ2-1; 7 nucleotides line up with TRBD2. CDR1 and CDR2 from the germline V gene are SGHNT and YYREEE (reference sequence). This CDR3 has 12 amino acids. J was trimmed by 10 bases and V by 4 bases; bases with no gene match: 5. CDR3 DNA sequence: TGTGCCAGCAGCCTTACTAGCGTCGAGCAGTTCTTC. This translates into CASSLTSVEQFF.

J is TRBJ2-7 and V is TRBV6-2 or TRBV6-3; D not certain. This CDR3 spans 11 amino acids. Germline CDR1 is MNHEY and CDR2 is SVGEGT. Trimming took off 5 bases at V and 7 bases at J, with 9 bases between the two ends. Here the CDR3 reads CASSPHKEQYF. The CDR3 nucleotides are TGTGCCAGCAGTCCACACAAGGAGCAGTACTTC.

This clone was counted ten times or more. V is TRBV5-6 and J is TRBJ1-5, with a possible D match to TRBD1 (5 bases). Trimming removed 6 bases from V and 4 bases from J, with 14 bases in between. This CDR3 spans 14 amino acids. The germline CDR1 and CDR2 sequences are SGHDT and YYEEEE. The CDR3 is CASTSGTENQPQHF. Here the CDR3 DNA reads TGTGCCAGCACCTCCGGGACGGAAAATCAGCCCCAGCATTTT.

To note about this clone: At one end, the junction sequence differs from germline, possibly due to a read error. This chain's CDR3 is CASSLAGGRPGDSPLHF. CDR3 nucleotides: TGTGCCAGCAGCTTGGCCGGGGGGCGCCCCGGAGATTCACCCCTCCACTTT. This chain links TRBV5-1 with TRBJ1-6, with D possibly TRBD1 on 6 matching bases. CDR1 is SGHRS, CDR2 YFSETQ, per germline. The CDR3 is 17 residues long.

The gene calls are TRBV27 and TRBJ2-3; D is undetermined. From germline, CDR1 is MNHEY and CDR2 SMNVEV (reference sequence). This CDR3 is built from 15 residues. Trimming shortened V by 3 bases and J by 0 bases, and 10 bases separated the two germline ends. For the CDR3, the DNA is TGTGCCAGCAGTTTCGACTGGCCCAGCACAGATACGCAGTATTTT. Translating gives CASSFDWPSTDTQYF.

CDR3 loop: CAWSTPGVATNEKLFF. CDR3 sequence (DNA): TGTGCCTGGAGTACTCCAGGGGTAGCAACTAATGAAAAACTGTTTTTT. The chain employs TRBV30 and TRBJ1-4; D might be TRBD1 (6 bases). The V end was cut by 2 bases, the J end by 0 bases, with 13 bases between. This CDR3 is built from 16 residues. CDR1 is GTSNPN, CDR2 SVGIG, per germline (reference sequence).

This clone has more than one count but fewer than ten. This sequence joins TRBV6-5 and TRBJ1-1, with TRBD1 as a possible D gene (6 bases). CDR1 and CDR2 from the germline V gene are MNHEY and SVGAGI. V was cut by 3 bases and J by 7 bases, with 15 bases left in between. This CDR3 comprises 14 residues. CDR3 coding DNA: TGTGCCAGCAGTTATATAGGACAGCACGATGAAGCTTTCTTT. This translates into CASSYIGQHDEAFF.

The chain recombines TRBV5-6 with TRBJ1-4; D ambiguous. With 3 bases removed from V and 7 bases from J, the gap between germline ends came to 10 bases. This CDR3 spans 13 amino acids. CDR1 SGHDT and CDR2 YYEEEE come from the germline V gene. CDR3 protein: CASSSLESEKLFF. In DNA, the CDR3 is TGTGCCAGCAGCTCGCTGGAAAGTGAAAAACTGTTTTTT.

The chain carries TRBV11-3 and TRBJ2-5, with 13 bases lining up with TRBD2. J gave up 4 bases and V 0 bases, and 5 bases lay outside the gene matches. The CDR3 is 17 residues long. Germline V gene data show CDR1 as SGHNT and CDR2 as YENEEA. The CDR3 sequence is CASSLEGTSGVLETQYF. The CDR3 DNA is TGTGCCAGCAGCTTAGAAGGGACTAGCGGGGTTTTAGAGACCCAGTACTTC.